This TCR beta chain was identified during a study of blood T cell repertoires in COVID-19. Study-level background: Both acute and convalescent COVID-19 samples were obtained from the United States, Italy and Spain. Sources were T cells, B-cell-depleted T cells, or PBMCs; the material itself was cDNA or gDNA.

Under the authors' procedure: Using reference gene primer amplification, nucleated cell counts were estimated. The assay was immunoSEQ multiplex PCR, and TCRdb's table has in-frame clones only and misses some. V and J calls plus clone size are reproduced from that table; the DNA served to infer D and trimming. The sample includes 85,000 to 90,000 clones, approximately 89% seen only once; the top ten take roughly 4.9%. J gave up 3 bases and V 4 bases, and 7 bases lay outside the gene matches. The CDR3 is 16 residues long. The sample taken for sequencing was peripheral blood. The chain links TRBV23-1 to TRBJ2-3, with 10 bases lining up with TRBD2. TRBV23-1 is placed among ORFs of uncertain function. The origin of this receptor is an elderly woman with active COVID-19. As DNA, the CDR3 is TGCGCCAGCAGTCGGGCTAGCGGGAGACGAACAGATACGCAGTATTTT. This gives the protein CASSRASGRRTDTQYF.